The present T cell receptor (beta chain) was sequenced within a study of cytomegalovirus exposure and HLA in healthy donors. The study, taken as a whole, reports: Differences between HLA loci emerged in a later analysis of TCR association rates, with DRB1 most and HLA-C fewest. Researchers reported in a later analysis that a missense DCLRE1C variant was tied to TCR beta V- and J-gene trimming. Previously analyzed data showed that most TCR beta V segments were productive at a frequency of about 87% or about 30%.

PCR was performed using 60 Vbeta and 13 Jbeta primers. TCRdb's table, derived via immunoSEQ multiplex PCR, lists solely in-frame clones and lacks some. The sample includes about 150,000 clones, roughly 85% seen only once; the top ten take roughly 0.68%. In the case of this clone: Its target is unknown.

The trim removed 1 base at V and 10 bases at J, leaving 7 bases unmatched. Per germline, CDR1 SGHNT and CDR2 YENEEA. The CDR3 totals 13 residues. Healthy bone marrow donors made up the donor group. The chain combines TRBV11-3 with TRBJ2-7, with 7 bases that match TRBD1. This clonotype was sampled from a male donor in good health and CMV-seronegative. Sequenced input: PBMCs. CDR3: CASSLGQGVAQYF. CDR3 DNA: TGTGCCAGCAGCTTAGGTCAGGGGGTCGCACAGTACTTC.